Here is one T cell receptor beta chain with its context. Authors' data handling: Amplification of reference gene primers was used by the study to estimate nucleated cell counts. Clones were sequenced by immunoSEQ multiplex PCR, and TCRdb holds only the in-frame ones, with some missing. That table furnishes V, J and clone size, whereas the DNA furnished D and trimming. Here the sample spans more than 200,000 clones, 75% to 85% being singletons. The CDR3 covers 13 residues. CDR1 SEHNR and CDR2 FQNEAQ come from the germline V gene (reference sequence). V was clipped by 5 bases and J by 5 bases, with 12 bases between them. The sample belongs to a study of blood T cell repertoires in COVID-19. On the study more broadly: Acute and convalescent COVID-19 specimens originated in the United States, Italy and Spain. Nucleic acid was either cDNA or gDNA, and it came from T cells, B-cell-depleted T cells, or PBMCs.

The clonotype comes from a woman aged 40 to 49 who had recovered from COVID-19. The sequenced material came from peripheral blood. The V gene is TRBV7-9, the J gene TRBJ1-1; TRBD1 might be the D (6 bases). CDR3 protein: CASSPGQSTEAFF. CDR3 nucleotides: TGTGCCAGCAGCCCCGGACAGTCGACTGAAGCTTTCTTT.